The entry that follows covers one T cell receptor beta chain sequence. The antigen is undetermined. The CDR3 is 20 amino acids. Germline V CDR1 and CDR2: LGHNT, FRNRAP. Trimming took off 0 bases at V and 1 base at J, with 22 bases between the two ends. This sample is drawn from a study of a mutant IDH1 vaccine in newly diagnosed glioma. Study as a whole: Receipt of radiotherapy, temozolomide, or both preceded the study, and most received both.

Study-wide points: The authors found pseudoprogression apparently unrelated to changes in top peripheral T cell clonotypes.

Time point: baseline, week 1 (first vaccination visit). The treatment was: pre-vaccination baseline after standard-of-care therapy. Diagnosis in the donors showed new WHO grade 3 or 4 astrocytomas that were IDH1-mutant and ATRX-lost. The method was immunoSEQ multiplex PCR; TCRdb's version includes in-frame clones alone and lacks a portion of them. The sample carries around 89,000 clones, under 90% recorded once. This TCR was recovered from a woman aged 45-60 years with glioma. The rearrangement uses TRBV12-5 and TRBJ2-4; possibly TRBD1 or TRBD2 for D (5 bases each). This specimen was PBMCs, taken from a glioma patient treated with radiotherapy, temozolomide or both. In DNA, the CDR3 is TGTGCTAGTGGTTTGGTACTGGGGGAAATTGGGAAAGGGGCCAAAAACATTCAGTACTTC. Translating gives CASGLVLGEIGKGAKNIQYF.